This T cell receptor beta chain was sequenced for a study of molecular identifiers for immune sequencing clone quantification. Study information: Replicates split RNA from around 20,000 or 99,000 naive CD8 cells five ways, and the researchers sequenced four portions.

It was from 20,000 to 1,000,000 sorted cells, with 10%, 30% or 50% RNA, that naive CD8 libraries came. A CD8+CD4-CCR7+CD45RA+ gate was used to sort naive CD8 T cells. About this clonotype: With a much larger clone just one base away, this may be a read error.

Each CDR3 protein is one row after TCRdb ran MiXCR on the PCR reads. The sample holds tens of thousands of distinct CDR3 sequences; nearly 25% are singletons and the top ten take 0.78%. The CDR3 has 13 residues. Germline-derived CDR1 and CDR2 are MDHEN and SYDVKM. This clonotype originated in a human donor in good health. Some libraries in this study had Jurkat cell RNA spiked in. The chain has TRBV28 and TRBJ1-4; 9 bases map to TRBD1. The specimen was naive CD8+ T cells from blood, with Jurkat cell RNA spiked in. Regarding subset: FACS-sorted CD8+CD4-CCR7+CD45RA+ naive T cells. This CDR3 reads CAVGTGINEQLFF. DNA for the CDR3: TGTGCCGTCGGGACAGGGATAAATGAACAACTGTTTTTT. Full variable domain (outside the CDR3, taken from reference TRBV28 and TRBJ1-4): DVKVTQSSRYLVKRTGEKVFLECVQDMDHENMFWYRQDPGLGLRLIYFSYDVKMKEKGDIPEGYSVSREKKERFSLILESASTNQTSMYLCAVGTGINEQLFFGSGTQLSVL.